These T cell receptor beta chains were read from a single sample in a study of T cell repertoires in cytomegalovirus infection. TCRdb independently ran MiXCR on the reads; one entry per CDR3 protein. The sample comprises about 330,000 distinct CDR3 sequences, more than 9% of which are singletons, and 4.3% rests with the top ten. The source material was PBMCs. The receptors shown here come from a human donor in good health (CMV status not recorded). Some clones in this sample may be carry-over from other donors' samples. Each CDR3 is given with its conserved first and last residue. D genes are given only for firm matches. Size tells how often a clone was seen (once, few, many) or the class of an expanded clone, and some rows leave it out.

v_gene,abundance,len,d_gene,j_gene,CDR3nt,CDR3aa
TRBV20-1,few,16,.,TRBJ2-1,TGCAGTGCTAGAATGGAATGGCCCCAGGGGTACAATGAGCAGTTCTTC,CSARMEWPQGYNEQFF
TRBV14,once,11,.,TRBJ1-1,TGTGCCAGCGCCAAGATCGGGGAAGCTTTCTTT,CASAKIGEAFF
TRBV7-2,many,15,.,TRBJ1-5,TGTGCCAGCAGCTTAGTAGCAGGGGGCAATCAGCCCCAGCATTTT,CASSLVAGGNQPQHF
TRBV7-9,many,19,TRBD1,TRBJ1-3,TGTGCCAGCAGCTCCCCTAGGGGACAGACAAGCAGGCCTGGAAACACCATATATTTT,CASSSPRGQTSRPGNTIYF
TRBV20-1,.,11,.,TRBJ1-5,TGCAGTGCTAGAGAACGGGAACCCCAGCATTTT,CSAREREPQHF
TRBV6-5,few,16,.,TRBJ2-1,TGTGCCAGCAGTTTCGACGGGCTAGGAACCTACAATGAGCAGTTCTTC,CASSFDGLGTYNEQFF
TRBV30,.,13,.,TRBJ2-5,TGTGCCTGGAGTGTTGGGGGCTGGGAGACCCAGTACTTC,CAWSVGGWETQYF
TRBV6-1,.,13,.,TRBJ1-5,TGTGCCAGCAGTGATGGTAGCCATCAGCCCCAGCATTTT,CASSDGSHQPQHF
TRBV7-2,many,14,.,TRBJ2-5,TGTGCCAGCAGCTGGCTGGAAGGCATTGGGACCCAGTACTTC,CASSWLEGIGTQYF
TRBV6-2/TRBV6-3,.,12,.,TRBJ2-7,TGTGCCAGCAGTTTGGGCGCGAACGAGCAGTACTTC,CASSLGANEQYF
TRBV6-2/TRBV6-3,few,16,TRBD2,TRBJ2-1,TGTGCCAGCAGAGGACCGGGACTAGCGGGGGGTTATGAGCAGTTCTTC,CASRGPGLAGGYEQFF
TRBV29-1,.,14,TRBD2,TRBJ2-1,TGCAGCGCCCAAAGGACTAGCGGTTACAATGAGCAGTTCTTC,CSAQRTSGYNEQFF
TRBV14,.,14,.,TRBJ2-7,TGTGCCAGCAGCCTACCGGGAGTGGTCTACGAGCAGTACTTC,CASSLPGVVYEQYF
TRBV18,.,14,.,TRBJ2-7,TGTGCCAGCTCACCACTTGGAGCCGCCTACGAGCAGTACTTC,CASSPLGAAYEQYF
TRBV20-1,.,14,.,TRBJ2-2,TGCAGTGCTAGAGATAACAAGGGGCTGGGGGAGCTGTTTTTT,CSARDNKGLGELFF
TRBV10-3,many,14,.,TRBJ1-5,TGTGCCATCAGTCAACAGGGTAGGGATCAGCCCCAGCATTTT,CAISQQGRDQPQHF
TRBV12-3/TRBV12-4,many,14,TRBD1,TRBJ2-4,TGTGCCAGCAGTACCCGGACAGGGCAGAACATTCAGTACTTC,CASSTRTGQNIQYF
TRBV4-2,many,15,.,TRBJ1-4,TGTGCCAGCAGCCGCCGGTGGGGAACTAATGAAAAACTGTTTTTT,CASSRRWGTNEKLFF
TRBV7-8,many,14,TRBD1,TRBJ2-3,TGTGCCAGCAGCCTGGACAGGGCTGCAGATACGCAGTATTTT,CASSLDRAADTQYF
TRBV4-3,few,14,.,TRBJ2-2,TGCGCCAGCAGCCAAGACTACATCGTAGGGGAGCTGTTTTTT,CASSQDYIVGELFF
TRBV7-3,many,14,.,TRBJ2-1,TGTGCCAGCAGCCAAGATGGGGGGGCAGGTGAGCAGTTCTTC,CASSQDGGAGEQFF
TRBV9,few,15,TRBD1,TRBJ2-7,TGTGCCAGCAGCGCAGGGGGCCAGAGACTCTACGAGCAGTACTTC,CASSAGGQRLYEQYF
TRBV7-2,many,17,TRBD1,TRBJ1-2,TGTGCCAGCAGCTTACAACCCCCCGGACAGGGAATATATGGCTACACCTTC,CASSLQPPGQGIYGYTF
TRBV12-3/TRBV12-4,.,16,TRBD2,TRBJ2-1,TGTGCCAGCAGAGGACTAGCGGGAGCTTACTACAATGAGCAGTTCTTC,CASRGLAGAYYNEQFF
TRBV20-1,few,18,TRBD1,TRBJ1-5,TGCAGTGCTAGAGATAGGGGGCTGGGGGCCCATAGCAATCAGCCCCAGCATTTT,CSARDRGLGAHSNQPQHF
TRBV7-2,many,12,TRBD2,TRBJ2-1,TGTGCCAGCAGCCGAAGTAGGACTAGCAAGTTCTTC,CASSRSRTSKFF
TRBV7-2,few,15,TRBD2,TRBJ2-3,TGTGCCAGCAGCTCCCTAGCGGGGCGCACAGATACGCAGTATTTT,CASSSLAGRTDTQYF
TRBV4-3,.,15,.,TRBJ1-4,TGCGCCAGCAGCCCCCCGGGACGGCCAAATGAAAAACTGTTTTTT,CASSPPGRPNEKLFF
TRBV7-2,many,15,TRBD1,TRBJ2-1,TGTGCCAGCAGCTTAGGGCCCACAGGGGGCAATGAGCAGTTCTTC,CASSLGPTGGNEQFF
TRBV28,.,15,TRBD1,TRBJ1-2,TGTGCCAGCACTCCCGAACGCCAGGGGGCGTATGGCTACACCTTC,CASTPERQGAYGYTF
TRBV19,.,14,TRBD1,TRBJ1-2,TGTGCCAGTAGTAGACAGGGGACTTCCTATGGCTACACCTTC,CASSRQGTSYGYTF
TRBV28,few,17,TRBD2,TRBJ2-5,TGTGCCAGCAGACGGGGCGGAGCGGGGGGGTATGTGGAGACCCAGTACTTC,CASRRGGAGGYVETQYF
TRBV7-2,many,15,.,TRBJ2-3,TGTGCCAGCAGCTTAGATGACGGACGCACAGATACGCAGTATTTT,CASSLDDGRTDTQYF
TRBV30,few,15,.,TRBJ1-6,TGTGCCTGGAGTACCACAACAGGGAACAATTCACCCCTCCACTTT,CAWSTTTGNNSPLHF
TRBV7-2,many,14,.,TRBJ2-6,TGTGCCAGCACCCCAGCGGGTGGGGCCAACGTCCTGACTTTC,CASTPAGGANVLTF
TRBV6-1,.,15,TRBD1,TRBJ2-5,TGTGCCAGCAGAACCGGGACAGGGAATTTAGAGACCCAGTACTTC,CASRTGTGNLETQYF
TRBV7-2,many,16,TRBD1,TRBJ2-7,TGTGCCAGCAGCTTAGTAGGGACAGGGGGCCTCCGCGAGCAGTACTTC,CASSLVGTGGLREQYF
TRBV10-3,.,18,.,TRBJ2-6,TGTGCCATCAGTCTCCTTGACCCGATGAGCTCTGGGGCCAACGTCCTGACTTTC,CAISLLDPMSSGANVLTF
TRBV28,many,11,.,TRBJ1-1,TGTGCCAGCAGTTTGTTCGGGAAAGCTTTCTTT,CASSLFGKAFF
TRBV7-6,many,16,.,TRBJ1-3,TGTGCCAGCAGCTTAGGAGGGGGACAAACTGGAGCCACCATATATTTT,CASSLGGGQTGATIYF